The source of this T cell receptor beta chain is a study of T-cell reconstitution after alpha-beta-depleted transplantation in children. V shed 4 bases and J 6 bases; nucleotides not matched to a gene: 15. Germline V gives CDR1 SGHRS, CDR2 YFSETQ. This CDR3 is built from 18 residues. Preparing the TCRbeta library involved the use of unique molecular identifiers. TCRdb reprocessed the PCR reads via MiXCR and lists one record per CDR3 protein. The sample has around 600,000 distinct CDR3 sequences; approximately 10% are singletons. V is TRBV5-1 and J is TRBJ2-1; 11 bases fit TRBD2. The source material was PBMCs from the stem cell graft donor, sampled from the stem cell graft. This receptor was taken from a human donor who donated a stem cell graft to a child with acute myeloid leukemia. Here the CDR3 DNA reads TGCGCCAGCAGCCAACTTCTAGCGGGAGGTTTTATGGGCAATGAGCAGTTCTTC. Encoded protein: CASSQLLAGGFMGNEQFF.